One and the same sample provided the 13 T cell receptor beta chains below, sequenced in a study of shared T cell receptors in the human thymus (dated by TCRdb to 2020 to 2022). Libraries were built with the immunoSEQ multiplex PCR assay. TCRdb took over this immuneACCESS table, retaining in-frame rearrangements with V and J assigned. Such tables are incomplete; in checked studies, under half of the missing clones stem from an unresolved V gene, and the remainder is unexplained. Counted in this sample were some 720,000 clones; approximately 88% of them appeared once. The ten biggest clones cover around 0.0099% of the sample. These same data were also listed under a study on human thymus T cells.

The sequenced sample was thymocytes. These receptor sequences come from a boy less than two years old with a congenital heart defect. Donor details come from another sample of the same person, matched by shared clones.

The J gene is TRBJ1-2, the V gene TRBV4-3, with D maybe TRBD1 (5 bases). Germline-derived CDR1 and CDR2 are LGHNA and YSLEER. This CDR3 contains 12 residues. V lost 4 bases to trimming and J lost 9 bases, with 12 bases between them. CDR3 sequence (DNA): TGCGCCAGCAGCCCTGGCCCAGGGCGCTACACCTTC. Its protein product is CASSPGPGRYTF.

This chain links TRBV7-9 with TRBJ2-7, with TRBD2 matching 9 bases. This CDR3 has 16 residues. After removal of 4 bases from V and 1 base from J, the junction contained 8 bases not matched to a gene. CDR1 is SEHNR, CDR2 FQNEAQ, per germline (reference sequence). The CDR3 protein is CASSSGLTSGSYEQYF. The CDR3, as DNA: TGTGCCAGCAGCTCCGGCCTGACTAGCGGTTCCTACGAGCAGTACTTC.

The CDR3 spells CASSPGTGGAYEQYF. The CDR3 DNA sequence: TGTGCCAGCAGCCCAGGGACAGGGGGGGCCTACGAGCAGTACTTC. The chain recombines TRBV6-1 with TRBJ2-7; 11 positions match TRBD1. Germline CDR1 reads MNHNS; CDR2 reads SASEGT. With V trimmed by 6 bases and J by 2 bases, 6 bases remained unmatched. This CDR3 contains 15 residues.

The CDR3, as DNA: TGTGCCAGCAGCCAAGATAGCGTCGGGGAGCCCCAGCATTTT. Encoded protein: CASSQDSVGEPQHF. The V gene is TRBV4-2, the J gene TRBJ1-5; D remains unclear. Per the germline V gene, CDR1 is LGHNA and CDR2 is YNFKEQ. Trimming took off 0 bases at V and 8 bases at J, with 11 bases between the two ends. The CDR3 has 14 residues.

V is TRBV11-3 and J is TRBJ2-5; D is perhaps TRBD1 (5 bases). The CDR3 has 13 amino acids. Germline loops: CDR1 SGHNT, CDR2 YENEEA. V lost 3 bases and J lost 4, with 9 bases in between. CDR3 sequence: CASSLLGVETQYF. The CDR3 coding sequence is TGTGCCAGCAGCTTGTTAGGGGTAGAGACCCAGTACTTC.

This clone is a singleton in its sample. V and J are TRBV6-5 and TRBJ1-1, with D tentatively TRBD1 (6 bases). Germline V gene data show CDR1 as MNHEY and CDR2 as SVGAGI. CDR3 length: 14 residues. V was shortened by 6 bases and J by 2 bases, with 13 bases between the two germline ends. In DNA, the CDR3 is TGTGCCAGCAGAAATGGACAGCCTAACACTGAAGCTTTCTTT. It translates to CASRNGQPNTEAFF.

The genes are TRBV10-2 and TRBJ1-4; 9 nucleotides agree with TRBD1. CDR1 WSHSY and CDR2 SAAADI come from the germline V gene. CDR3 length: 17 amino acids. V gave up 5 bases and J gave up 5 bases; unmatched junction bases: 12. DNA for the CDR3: TGCGCCAGCAGTCTCCGGGACAGGGAATCCAGAAATGAAAAACTGTTTTTT. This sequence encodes CASSLRDRESRNEKLFF.

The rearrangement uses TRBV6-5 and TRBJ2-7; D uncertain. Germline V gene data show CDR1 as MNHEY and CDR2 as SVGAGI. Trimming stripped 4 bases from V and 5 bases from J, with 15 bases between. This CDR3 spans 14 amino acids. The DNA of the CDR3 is TGTGCCAGCAGTTCTTTGACAAGAATCAACGAGCAGTACTTC. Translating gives CASSSLTRINEQYF.

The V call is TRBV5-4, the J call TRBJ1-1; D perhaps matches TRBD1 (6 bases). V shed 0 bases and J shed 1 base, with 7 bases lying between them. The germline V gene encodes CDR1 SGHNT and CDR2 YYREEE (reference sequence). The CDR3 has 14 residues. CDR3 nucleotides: TGTGCCAGCAGCTTGGGACAGGAGAACACTGAAGCTTTCTTT. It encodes CASSLGQENTEAFF.

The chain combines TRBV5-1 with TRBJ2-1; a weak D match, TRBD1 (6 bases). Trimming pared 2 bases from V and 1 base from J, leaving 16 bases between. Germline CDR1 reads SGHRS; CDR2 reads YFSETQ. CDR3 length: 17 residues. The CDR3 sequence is CASSFRETGLSYNEQFF. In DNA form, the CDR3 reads TGCGCCAGCAGCTTCCGAGAGACAGGTCTTTCCTACAATGAGCAGTTCTTC. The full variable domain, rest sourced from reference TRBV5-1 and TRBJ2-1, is KAGVTQTPRYLIKTRGQQVTLSCSPISGHRSVSWYQQTPGQGLQFLFEYFSETQRNKGNFPGRFSGRQFSNSRSEMNVSTLELGDSALYLCASSFRETGLSYNEQFFGPGTRLTVL.

In nucleotides, the CDR3 is TGTGCCAGCAGTGAAAAGCCGACAGGGAATAAATACGAGCAGTACTTC. Amino acids: CASSEKPTGNKYEQYF. This chain connects TRBV2 to TRBJ2-7; 7 nucleotides match TRBD1. CDR1 and CDR2 (germline): SNHLY, FYNNEI. The CDR3 sequence is 16 residues long. With V trimmed by 2 bases and J by 4 bases, 11 bases remained unmatched.

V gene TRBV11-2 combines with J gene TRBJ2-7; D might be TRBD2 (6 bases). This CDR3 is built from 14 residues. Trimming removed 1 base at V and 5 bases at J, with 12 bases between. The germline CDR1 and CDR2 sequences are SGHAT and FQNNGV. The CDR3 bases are TGTGCCAGCAGCTTAGGGACGGGAGTACACGAGCAGTACTTC. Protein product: CASSLGTGVHEQYF.

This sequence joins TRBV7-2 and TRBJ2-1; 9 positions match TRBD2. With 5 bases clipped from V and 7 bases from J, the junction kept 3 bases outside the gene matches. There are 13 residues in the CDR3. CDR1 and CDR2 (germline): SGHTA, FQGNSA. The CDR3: CASSRSGRNEQFF. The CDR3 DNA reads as TGTGCCAGCAGCCGTAGCGGGAGAAATGAGCAGTTCTTC.